Presented here are 5 T cell receptor beta chains from one specimen sequenced in a study of CD8 T cells in Susac syndrome. Reverse transcription of 0.5 to 1 ug RNA was performed with random hexamers. MiXCR, applied by TCRdb to the immunoSEQ multiplex PCR reads, yields one record per CDR3 protein. The profile shows roughly 140,000 distinct CDR3 sequences, approximately 95% of them singletons. Material for sequencing was CD4+ T cells from PBMCs. The receptor set was obtained from a human donor with Susac syndrome.

The chain joins TRBV18 to TRBJ2-7, with D possibly being TRBD2 (5 bases). Germline V gene data show CDR1 as KGHSH and CDR2 as LQKENI. V dropped 6 bases and J dropped 6 bases, with 12 bases sitting between them. The length of the CDR3 is 12 residues. The CDR3 region has the DNA TGTGCCAGCTCTCCGGCTGAGGGCGAGCAGTACTTC. Translation: CASSPAEGEQYF. Full variable domain (remainder filled in from reference TRBV18 and TRBJ2-7): NAGVMQNPRHLVRRRGQEARLRCSPMKGHSHVYWYRQLPEEGLKFMVYLQKENIIDESGMPKERFSAEFPKEGPSILRIQQVVRGDSAAYFCASSPAEGEQYFGPGTRLTVT.

The rearrangement uses TRBV20-1 and TRBJ2-5, with 9 bases matching TRBD2. Germline CDR1 is DFQATT and CDR2 is SNEGSKA (reference sequence). The CDR3 totals 15 residues. V dropped 3 bases and J dropped 2; count of bases not matched to a gene: 7. The CDR3 region has the DNA TGCAGTGCTAGTTATCTAGCGGGGAAGCAAGAGACCCAGTACTTC. Translation: CSASYLAGKQETQYF.

This chain uses TRBV18 with TRBJ1-4; D is uncertain. This CDR3 contains 14 residues. CDR1 is KGHSH and CDR2 is LQKENI in the germline V gene. V was trimmed by 3 bases and J by 3 bases, leaving 8 bases between them. The CDR3 protein is CASSPGSSNEKLFF. The CDR3 coding sequence is TGTGCCAGCTCACCGGGCAGCTCTAATGAAAAACTGTTTTTT.

This clonotype appeared once. This rearrangement joins TRBV13 to TRBJ2-3; 7 bases map to TRBD2. The CDR3 is 15 amino acids. CDR1 and CDR2 (germline): PRHDT, FYEKMQ (reference sequence). J was trimmed by 4 bases and V by 4 bases; bases with no gene match: 8. CDR3 sequence reads: CASSSFGGGPDTQYF. The CDR3 DNA reads TGTGCCAGCAGCTCCTTTGGCGGGGGTCCAGATACGCAGTATTTT. The full variable domain, its missing parts supplied by reference TRBV13 and TRBJ2-3, is AAGVIQSPRHLIKEKRETATLKCYPIPRHDTVYWYQQGPGQDPQFLISFYEKMQSDKGSIPDRFSAQQFSDYHSELNMSSLELGDSALYFCASSSFGGGPDTQYFGPGTRLTVL.

The genes are TRBV6-5 and TRBJ2-1; TRBD2 agrees at 12 bases. In germline, CDR1 is MNHEY, CDR2 SVGAGI. CDR3 length: 17 residues. V lost 2 bases, J lost 3 bases, and 5 bases stayed unmatched. The CDR3 coding sequence is TGTGCCAGCAGTTACAGGACTAGCGGGGTCATCTACAATGAGCAGTTCTTC. Residues: CASSYRTSGVIYNEQFF.